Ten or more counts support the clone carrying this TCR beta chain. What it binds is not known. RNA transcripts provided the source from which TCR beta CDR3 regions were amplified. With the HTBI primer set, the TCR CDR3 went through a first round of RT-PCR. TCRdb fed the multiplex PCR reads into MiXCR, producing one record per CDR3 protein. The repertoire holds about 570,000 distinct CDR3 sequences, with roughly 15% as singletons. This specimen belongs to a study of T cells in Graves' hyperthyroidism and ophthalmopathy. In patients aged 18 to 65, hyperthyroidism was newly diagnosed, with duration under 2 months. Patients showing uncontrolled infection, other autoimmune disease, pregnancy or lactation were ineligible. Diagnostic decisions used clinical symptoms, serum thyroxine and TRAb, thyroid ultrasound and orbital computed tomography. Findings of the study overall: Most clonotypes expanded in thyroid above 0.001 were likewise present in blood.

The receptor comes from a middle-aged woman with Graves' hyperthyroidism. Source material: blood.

CDR3 bases: TGTGCCAGCAGCTTAATGCGGCCTGGTTCGAACACTGAAGCTTTCTTT. Amino acids: CASSLMRPGSNTEAFF. This chain joins TRBV7-2 and TRBJ1-1; D call uncertain. Germline CDR1 SGHTA, CDR2 FQGNSA. The V gene lost 2 bases and the J gene lost 1 base, with 14 bases spanning the gap. The length of the CDR3 is 16 residues.